Sequencing of this T cell receptor beta chain was carried out in a study of technical replicates of blood from a handful of donors (dated by TCRdb to about 2017). With respect to this clone: Its antigen is currently not known. Per-base qualities were not stored, and no clone one base away is much larger.

The library was prepared using the immunoSEQ multiplex PCR assay. TCRdb mirrors the immuneACCESS table, restricted to in-frame sequences. Some clones are absent from its copies; in checked studies, under half trace to an unresolved V gene, and the reason for the others is unknown. This sample lists 56,000 or so clones; more than 90% were detected once. The ten largest clones add up to roughly 3.1% of the sample. The source material was PBMCs. The receptor comes from a human donor in good health. Some clones in this sample may be carry-over from other donors' samples.

CDR3 loop: CASRGGGGYGYTF. The bases read TGTGCCAGCAGAGGAGGGGGAGGGTATGGCTACACCTTC. This sequence uses TRBV2 and TRBJ1-2; TRBD1 is a possible D gene, resting on 6 matching bases. Cut back by 6 bases and 5 bases, the V and J ends lie 13 bases apart. CDR1 and CDR2 (SNHLY, FYNNEI) derive from the germline V gene. From the cysteine up to the phenylalanine, the CDR3 has a length of 13 residues. Left in the record is the CDR3 DNA by itself, 39 bases read in frame from the first base.